The 20 T cell receptor beta chains given below trace back to one sample, sequenced in a study of control samples from healthy donors and cancer patients. Produced via immunoSEQ multiplex PCR; TCRdb's table is partial and in-frame only. The sample holds 150,000 to 200,000 clones, around nine tenths seen once. Sequenced material: blood. These receptors originate from a man aged 25 to 40 in good health.

The rearrangement uses TRBV30 and TRBJ1-6; D gene uncertain. V was shortened by 3 bases and J by 19 bases, with 19 bases between the two germline ends. The CDR3 is made up of 12 amino acids. In germline, CDR1 is GTSNPN, CDR2 SVGIG (reference sequence). CDR3 nucleotide sequence: TGTGCCTGGAGGGCGACCCATGGAAAGGTTCACTTT. This gives the protein CAWRATHGKVHF.

The rearrangement joins TRBV19 to TRBJ1-1; D remains unclear. Germline CDR1 is LNHDA and CDR2 is SQIVND (reference sequence). V was trimmed by 3 bases and J by 8 bases, leaving 22 bases between them. CDR3 size: 16 residues. The CDR3 here is CASSIGTRVQSFEAFF. CDR3 in DNA: TGTGCCAGTAGTATTGGAACGAGGGTCCAGAGTTTCGAAGCTTTCTTT. The variable domain in full, with the rest retrieved from reference TRBV19 and TRBJ1-1, is DGGITQSPKYLFRKEGQNVTLSCEQNLNHDAMYWYRQDPGQGLRLIYYSQIVNDFQKGDIAEGYSVSREKKESFPLTVTSAQKNPTAFYLCASSIGTRVQSFEAFFGQGTRLTVV.

CDR3 DNA sequence: TGTGCCAGCAGCTTAGCAGGCCATAATTCACCCCTCCACTTT. It translates to CASSLAGHNSPLHF. This chain uses TRBV11-2 with TRBJ1-6; D gene unclear. This CDR3 is 14 amino acids long. V was trimmed by 1 base and J by 5 bases, leaving 6 bases between them. CDR1 and CDR2 (germline): SGHAT, FQNNGV.

This clone was counted once. This chain connects TRBV19 to TRBJ1-4; D is unresolved. CDR3 length equals 14 residues. In germline, CDR1 is LNHDA, CDR2 SQIVND (reference sequence). Trimming took off 3 bases at V and 5 bases at J, with 10 bases between the two ends. CDR3 sequence reads: CASSIWAINEKLFF. As DNA, the CDR3 is TGTGCCAGTAGTATTTGGGCTATCAATGAAAAACTGTTTTTT. Filled out from reference TRBV19 and TRBJ1-4, the complete variable domain reads DGGITQSPKYLFRKEGQNVTLSCEQNLNHDAMYWYRQDPGQGLRLIYYSQIVNDFQKGDIAEGYSVSREKKESFPLTVTSAQKNPTAFYLCASSIWAINEKLFFGSGTQLSVL.

The V and J genes are TRBV7-9 and TRBJ2-7, with D tentatively TRBD1 (6 bases). Per germline, CDR1 SEHNR and CDR2 FQNEAQ (reference sequence). The CDR3 runs to 16 residues. The V and J ends lost 4 bases and 1 base respectively, with 17 bases between them. The CDR3 loop is CASSSSPDSPSYEQYF. CDR3 nucleotide sequence: TGTGCCAGCAGCTCATCCCCGGACAGCCCATCCTACGAGCAGTACTTC.

Written as DNA, the CDR3 is TGTGCCAGCAGTTACTCGCTCGGACAGGGGAACTATGGCTACACCTTC. This gives the protein CASSYSLGQGNYGYTF. The chain combines TRBV6-5 with TRBJ1-2; 9 bases are shared with TRBD1. The germline V gene has CDR1 MNHEY and CDR2 SVGAGI. After removal of 0 bases from V and 2 bases from J, the junction contained 4 bases not matched to a gene. This CDR3 is built from 16 residues.

The rearrangement uses TRBV6-5 and TRBJ1-2, with D hard to call. Germline values: CDR1 MNHEY, CDR2 SVGAGI. This CDR3 comprises 13 residues. Trimming cost V 7 bases and J 7 bases, with 16 bases left between them. CDR3 protein: CASKGGTWGGYTF. Written as DNA, the CDR3 is TGTGCCAGCAAGGGAGGTACATGGGGTGGCTACACCTTC.

Written as DNA, the CDR3 is TGTGCCAGCAGACCGTCTCGCTTGAAAGAGACCCAGTACTTC. It is translated as CASRPSRLKETQYF. The chain couples TRBV7-8 to TRBJ2-5; unclear D gene. In germline, CDR1 is SGHVS, CDR2 FQNEAQ. Trimming removed 6 bases at V and 3 bases at J, with 14 bases between. The CDR3 runs 14 residues.

The CDR3 nucleotides are TGCGCCAGCAGCTTGGGACAGGGTGTAGTCGATTCCATGAACACTGAAGCTTTCTTT. Protein: CASSLGQGVVDSMNTEAFF. The rearrangement uses TRBV5-1 and TRBJ1-1; 7 bases match TRBD1. The CDR3 sequence is 19 residues long. V shed 0 bases, J shed 0 bases, and the junction held 14 bases outside the gene matches. Germline CDR1 and CDR2: SGHRS and YFSETQ.

This chain connects TRBV18 to TRBJ1-5, with TRBD1 identical over 7 bases. Trimming at V came to 2 bases and at J to 6 bases, leaving 4 bases not matched to a gene. The CDR3 is made up of 14 amino acids. The V gene's germline CDR1 is KGHSH and CDR2 LQKENI. Here the CDR3 reads CASSPTGAGQPQHF. The CDR3 DNA follows: TGTGCCAGCTCACCAACAGGGGCGGGTCAGCCCCAGCATTTT.

This chain joins TRBV7-2 and TRBJ2-7; 10 nucleotides agree with TRBD2. The CDR3 length is 13 residues. Germline trimming cut 6 bases from V and 5 bases from J; bases unmatched to any gene: 4. The V gene's germline CDR1 is SGHTA and CDR2 FQGNSA. CDR3 in DNA: TGTGCCAGCAGTTATAGCGGGAGGAACGAGCAGTACTTC. This gives the protein CASSYSGRNEQYF.

This clone was detected only once. This rearrangement joins TRBV5-1 to TRBJ1-1; D perhaps matches TRBD1 (6 bases). V was pared by 4 bases and J by 3 bases, with 16 bases between. Germline V lookup: CDR1 SGHRS, CDR2 YFSETQ. CDR3 length equals 15 residues. The CDR3 DNA is TGCGCCAGCAGCGGCCAAGGGCAGGGGTACACTGAAGCTTTCTTT. Translating it yields CASSGQGQGYTEAFF.

For this clone: Other DNA variants within this sample encode the same CDR3. The rearrangement links TRBV7-2 to TRBJ1-5; weak D call: TRBD1 (6 bases). The V gene lost 2 bases and the J gene lost 1 base, with 15 bases spanning the gap. This CDR3 has 17 residues. Germline V gene data show CDR1 as SGHTA and CDR2 as FQGNSA. CDR3 sequence: CASSLLGGGGSNQPQHF. In nucleotides, the CDR3 is TGTGCCAGCAGCTTATTAGGGGGGGGCGGGAGCAATCAGCCCCAGCATTTT.

The chain has TRBV11-2 and TRBJ1-2; D is unclear. The CDR3 has 13 residues. V shed 3 bases and J shed 5 bases, with 10 bases lying between them. Germline CDR1 SGHAT, CDR2 FQNNGV. The CDR3 DNA follows: TGTGCCAGCAGCTTCAGAGAGGGTTATGGCTACACCTTC. This gives the protein CASSFREGYGYTF.

The chain uses TRBV9 and TRBJ2-6; 7 bases align to TRBD1. Germline values: CDR1 SGDLS, CDR2 YYNGEE. This CDR3 has 14 residues. Losses at the gene ends were 6 bases for V and 2 bases for J; bases not matched to a gene: 2. CDR3 DNA sequence: TGTGCCAGCAACAGGGGCGCTGGGGCCAACGTCCTGACTTTC. Its translation: CASNRGAGANVLTF.

The CDR3 protein is CASSDRVHSNQPQHF. The CDR3 coding sequence is TGTGCCAGCAGTGACAGGGTCCATAGCAATCAGCCCCAGCATTTT. The V gene is TRBV6-2 or TRBV6-3, the J gene TRBJ1-5; TRBD1 matches 7 bases. This CDR3 spans 15 amino acids. Germline V gives CDR1 MNHEY, CDR2 SVGEGT. The V gene end was trimmed by 5 bases and the J gene end by 0 bases; junction bases not matched to a gene: 4.

V is TRBV19 and J is TRBJ1-1; no clear D gene. Between the trimmed V and J ends, which lost 1 base and 4 bases, there was a span of 7 bases. Germline values: CDR1 LNHDA, CDR2 SQIVND (reference sequence). The CDR3 contains 13 residues. The CDR3 DNA is TGTGCCAGTAGTATAGGAGCGAGCACTGAAGCTTTCTTT. Translation: CASSIGASTEAFF.

The chain recombines TRBV4-3 with TRBJ1-2, with D unresolved. CDR3 length: 15 amino acids. Germline CDR1 LGHNA, CDR2 YSLEER. Trimming shortened V by 0 bases and J by 3 bases, and 11 bases separated the two germline ends. This CDR3 is CASSQDRAGDYGYTF. The CDR3 nucleotides are TGCGCCAGCAGCCAAGATCGGGCGGGAGACTATGGCTACACCTTC.

This clone was seen only once. The rearrangement joins TRBV3-1 (or the pseudogene TRBV3-2) to TRBJ1-2; the match to TRBD1 covers 8 bases. V was clipped by 2 bases and J by 3 bases; unmatched bases: 2. CDR3 length: 14 residues. Germline V lookup: CDR1 LGHDT, CDR2 YNNKEL (reference sequence). CDR3 DNA: TGTGCCAGCAGCCAACAGACAGGGGACTATGGCTACACCTTC. It encodes CASSQQTGDYGYTF.

This sequence joins TRBV20-1 and TRBJ1-2; D is possibly TRBD1 (6 bases). The germline CDR1 and CDR2 sequences are DFQATT and SNEGSKA (reference sequence). CDR3 length: 10 amino acids. V lost 7 bases to trimming and J lost 8 bases, with 11 bases between them. The CDR3 loop is CSGGHSGYTF. CDR3 in DNA: TGCAGTGGGGGACATAGCGGCTACACCTTC.